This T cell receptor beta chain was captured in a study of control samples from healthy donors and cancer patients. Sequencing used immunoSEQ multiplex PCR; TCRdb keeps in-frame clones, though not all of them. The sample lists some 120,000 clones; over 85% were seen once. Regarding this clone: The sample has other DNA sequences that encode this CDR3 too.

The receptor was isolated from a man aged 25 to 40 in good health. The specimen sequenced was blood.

In DNA, the CDR3 is TGTGCTAGTGGTTTGGTGGGGGGAGATCAGCCCCAGCATTTT. Translation: CASGLVGGDQPQHF. This chain joins TRBV12-5 and TRBJ1-5; TRBD1 is a possible D gene (5 bases). This CDR3 is 14 amino acids long. CDR1 is LGHNT and CDR2 is FRNRAP in the germline V gene. The germline V and J ends were trimmed by 0 bases and 5 bases, with 8 bases remaining between them.